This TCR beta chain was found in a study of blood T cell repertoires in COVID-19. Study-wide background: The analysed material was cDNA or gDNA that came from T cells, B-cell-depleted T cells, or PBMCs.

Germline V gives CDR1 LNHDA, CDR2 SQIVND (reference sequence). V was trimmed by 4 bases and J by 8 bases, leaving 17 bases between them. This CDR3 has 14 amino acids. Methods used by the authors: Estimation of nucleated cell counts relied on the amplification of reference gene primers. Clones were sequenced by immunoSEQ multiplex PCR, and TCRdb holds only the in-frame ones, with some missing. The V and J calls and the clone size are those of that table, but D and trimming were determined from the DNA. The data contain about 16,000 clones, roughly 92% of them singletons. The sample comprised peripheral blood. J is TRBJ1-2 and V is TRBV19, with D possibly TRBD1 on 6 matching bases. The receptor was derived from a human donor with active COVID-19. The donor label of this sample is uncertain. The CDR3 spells CASSNGATGAGYTF. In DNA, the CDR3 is TGTGCCAGTAGTAACGGGGCGACAGGAGCAGGCTACACCTTC.